This T cell receptor (beta chain) was captured in a study of T cell repertoires in cytomegalovirus infection. Study details: A matching HLA type, together with CMV infection, was signaled by public TCR beta signatures. The study's findings and limits: Clonotypes of TCR beta that were HLA-C-restricted and CMV-specific dominated the ex vivo response. There were carriers of CMV plus the relevant HLA, and cumulative public TCR beta family frequency identified them.

Points on this clonotype: Its specificity is not known.

TCRdb used MiXCR to reprocess the reads, holding one entry per CDR3 protein. The sample includes approximately 750,000 distinct CDR3 sequences, roughly a third of them seen just once. V was pared by 2 bases and J by 2 bases, with 13 bases between. Germline V gives CDR1 SGHVT, CDR2 SQSDAQ. The CDR3 runs to 16 residues. The clonotype originates from a human donor in good health (CMV status not recorded). Some clones in this sample may be carry-over from other donors' samples. Sequencing input: PBMCs. The chain combines TRBV7-4 with TRBJ2-1; unclear D gene. Here the CDR3 reads CASSLKIAGPYNEQFF. The CDR3 coding sequence is TGTGCCAGCAGCTTAAAGATAGCCGGGCCCTACAATGAGCAGTTCTTC.